This TCR beta chain was sequenced during a study of shared clonotypes between healthy human individuals. The study's findings and limits: Although depth was large, rarefaction showed that sequencing of the sorted subsets was incomplete.

Deep level was the assay's run setting. The repertoire was sequenced with immunoSEQ multiplex PCR; TCRdb's copy has only in-frame clones and lacks some. The table lists under 650,000 clones, 90% to 97% of them singletons. As concerns this clone: Its antigen is undetermined.

V lost 3 bases to trimming and J lost 2 bases; unmatched junction nucleotides: 15. The germline gives CDR1 LNHDA, CDR2 SQIVND (reference sequence). This CDR3 region has 18 residues. The TCR was taken from a woman aged 25-40 years in good health. The J gene is TRBJ1-2, the V gene TRBV19; 7 bases map to TRBD1. The sequenced material came from naive CD4+ T cells sorted from blood. As to subset: CD45RA+ positively selected. CDR3 DNA sequence: TGTGCCAGTAGTATCGGACGACAGGGCGAACGATCAAACTATGGCTACACCTTC. It encodes CASSIGRQGERSNYGYTF.